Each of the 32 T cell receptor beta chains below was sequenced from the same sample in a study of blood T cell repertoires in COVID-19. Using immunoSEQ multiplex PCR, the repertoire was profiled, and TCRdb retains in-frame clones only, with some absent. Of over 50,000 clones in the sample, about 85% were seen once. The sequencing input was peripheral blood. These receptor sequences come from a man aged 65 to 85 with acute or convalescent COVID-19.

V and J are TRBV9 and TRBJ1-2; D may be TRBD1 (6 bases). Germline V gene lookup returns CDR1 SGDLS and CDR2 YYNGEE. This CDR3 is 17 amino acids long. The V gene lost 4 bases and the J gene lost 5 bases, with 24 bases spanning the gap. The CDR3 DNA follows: TGTGCCAGCAGCTCCTCCCGGTCGGGGGGCGTCTATTATGGCTACACCTTC. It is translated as CASSSSRSGGVYYGYTF.

The CDR3: CASSHLGLTSGGTASTDTQYF. DNA for the CDR3: TGTGCCAGCAGCCACCTGGGCCTGACTAGCGGGGGGACTGCGAGCACAGATACGCAGTATTTT. V gene TRBV4-2 combines with J gene TRBJ2-3; 13 nucleotides align to TRBD2. With 3 bases clipped from V and 0 bases from J, the junction kept 15 bases outside the gene matches. Germline-derived CDR1 and CDR2 are LGHNA and YNFKEQ. This CDR3 has 21 amino acids.

The CDR3 loop is CASSLGQGSYNEQFF. The CDR3 DNA is TGCGCCAGCAGCTTGGGACAGGGGAGCTACAATGAGCAGTTCTTC. The V gene is TRBV5-1, the J gene TRBJ2-1; 8 bases are shared with TRBD1. The CDR3 has 15 amino acids. The V gene's germline CDR1 is SGHRS and CDR2 YFSETQ. Trimming at V came to 0 bases and at J to 3 bases, leaving 2 bases not matched to a gene.

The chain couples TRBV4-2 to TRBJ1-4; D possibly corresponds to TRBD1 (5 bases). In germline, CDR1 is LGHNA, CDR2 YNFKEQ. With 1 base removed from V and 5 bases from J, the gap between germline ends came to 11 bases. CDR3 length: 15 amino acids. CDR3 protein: CASSQGRQLNEKLFF. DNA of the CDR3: TGTGCCAGCAGCCAAGGCCGACAGCTAAATGAAAAACTGTTTTTT.

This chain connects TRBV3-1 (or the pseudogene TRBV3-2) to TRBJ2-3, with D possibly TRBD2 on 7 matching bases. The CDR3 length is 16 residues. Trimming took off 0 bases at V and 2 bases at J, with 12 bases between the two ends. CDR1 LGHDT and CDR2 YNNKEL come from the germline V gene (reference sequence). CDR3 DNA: TGTGCCAGCAGCCAAGATCGGGGGGCCCCCACAGATACGCAGTATTTT. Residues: CASSQDRGAPTDTQYF.

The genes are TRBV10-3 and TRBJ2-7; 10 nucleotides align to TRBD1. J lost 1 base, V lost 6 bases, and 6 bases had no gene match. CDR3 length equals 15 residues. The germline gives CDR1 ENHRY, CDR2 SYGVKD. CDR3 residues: CAISPGQGYSYEQYF. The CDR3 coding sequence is TGTGCCATCAGCCCGGGACAGGGGTATTCCTACGAGCAGTACTTC.

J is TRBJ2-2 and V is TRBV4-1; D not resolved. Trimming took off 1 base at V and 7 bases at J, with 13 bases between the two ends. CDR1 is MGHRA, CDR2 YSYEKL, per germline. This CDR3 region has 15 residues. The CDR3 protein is CASSQGGSRLGELFF. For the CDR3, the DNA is TGCGCCAGCAGCCAAGGAGGTAGCAGACTCGGGGAGCTGTTTTTT.

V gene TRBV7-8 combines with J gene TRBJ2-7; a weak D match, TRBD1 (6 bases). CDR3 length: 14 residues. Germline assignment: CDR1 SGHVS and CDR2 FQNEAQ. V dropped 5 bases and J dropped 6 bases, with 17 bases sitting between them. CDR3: CASSPQPDSTEQYF. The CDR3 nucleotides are TGTGCCAGCAGCCCGCAACCGGACAGCACCGAGCAGTACTTC.

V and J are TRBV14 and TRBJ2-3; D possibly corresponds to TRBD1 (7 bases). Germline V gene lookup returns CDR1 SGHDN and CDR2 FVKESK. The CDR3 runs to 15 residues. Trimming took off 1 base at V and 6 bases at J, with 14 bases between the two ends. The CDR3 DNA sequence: TGTGCCAGCAGCCAAGGCAGGGGGGCTTGGGATACGCAGTATTTT. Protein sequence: CASSQGRGAWDTQYF.

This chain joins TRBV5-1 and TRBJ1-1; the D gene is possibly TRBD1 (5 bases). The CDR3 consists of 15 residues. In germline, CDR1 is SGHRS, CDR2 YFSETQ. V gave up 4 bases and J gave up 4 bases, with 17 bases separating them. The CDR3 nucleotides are TGCGCCAGCAGCACAAAGCAGGGAGGATCCACTGAAGCTTTCTTT. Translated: CASSTKQGGSTEAFF.

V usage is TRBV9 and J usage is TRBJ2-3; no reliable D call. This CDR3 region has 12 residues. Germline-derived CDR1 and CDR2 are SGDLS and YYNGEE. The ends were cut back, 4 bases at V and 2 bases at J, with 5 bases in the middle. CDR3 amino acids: CASSLFTDTQYF. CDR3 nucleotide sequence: TGTGCCAGCAGCCTCTTCACAGATACGCAGTATTTT.

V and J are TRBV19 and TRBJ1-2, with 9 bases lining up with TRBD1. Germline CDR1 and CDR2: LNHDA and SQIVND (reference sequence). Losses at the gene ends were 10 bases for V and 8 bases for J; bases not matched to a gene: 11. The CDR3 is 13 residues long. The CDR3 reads CATRTGTGNGYTF. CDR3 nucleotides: TGTGCCACCCGGACTGGGACAGGGAACGGCTACACCTTC.

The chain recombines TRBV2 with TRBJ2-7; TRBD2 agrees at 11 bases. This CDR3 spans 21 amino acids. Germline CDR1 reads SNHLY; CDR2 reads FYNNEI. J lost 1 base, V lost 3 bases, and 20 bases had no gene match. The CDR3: CASSEGPGGGILAGVSYEQYF. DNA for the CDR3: TGTGCCAGCAGTGAGGGGCCCGGAGGGGGGATACTAGCGGGGGTGTCCTACGAGCAGTACTTC.

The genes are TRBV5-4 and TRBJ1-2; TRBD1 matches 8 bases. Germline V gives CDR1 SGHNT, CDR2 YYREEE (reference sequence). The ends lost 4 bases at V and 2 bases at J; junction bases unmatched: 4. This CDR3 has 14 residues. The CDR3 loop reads CASSPRTGNYGYTF. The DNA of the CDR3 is TGTGCCAGCAGCCCGAGGACAGGGAACTATGGCTACACCTTC.

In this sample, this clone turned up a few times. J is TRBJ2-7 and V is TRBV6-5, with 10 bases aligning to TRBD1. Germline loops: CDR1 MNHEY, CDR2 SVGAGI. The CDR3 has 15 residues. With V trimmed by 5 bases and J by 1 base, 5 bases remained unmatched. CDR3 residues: CASSRGQGGSYEQYF. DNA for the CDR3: TGTGCCAGCAGTCGAGGACAGGGGGGTTCCTACGAGCAGTACTTC.

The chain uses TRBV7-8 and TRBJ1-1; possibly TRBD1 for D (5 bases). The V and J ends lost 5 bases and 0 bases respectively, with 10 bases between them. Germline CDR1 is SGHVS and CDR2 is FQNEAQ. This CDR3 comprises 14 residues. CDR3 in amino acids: CASSLTAMNTEAFF. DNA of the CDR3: TGTGCCAGCAGCCTGACAGCTATGAACACTGAAGCTTTCTTT.

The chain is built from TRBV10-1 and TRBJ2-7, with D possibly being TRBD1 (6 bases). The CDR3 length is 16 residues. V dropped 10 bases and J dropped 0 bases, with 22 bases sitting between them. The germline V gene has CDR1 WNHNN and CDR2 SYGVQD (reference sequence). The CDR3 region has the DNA TGCGCCACCCCCCCCGACCTCAGGGGTCCCTCCTACGAGCAGTACTTC. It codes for CATPPDLRGPSYEQYF.

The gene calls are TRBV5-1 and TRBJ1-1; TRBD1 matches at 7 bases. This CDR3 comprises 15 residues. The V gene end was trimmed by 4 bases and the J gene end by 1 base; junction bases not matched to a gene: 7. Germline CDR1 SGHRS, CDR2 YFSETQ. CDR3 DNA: TGCGCCAGCAGCAGGCAGGGGGGAGGGAACACTGAAGCTTTCTTT. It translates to CASSRQGGGNTEAFF.

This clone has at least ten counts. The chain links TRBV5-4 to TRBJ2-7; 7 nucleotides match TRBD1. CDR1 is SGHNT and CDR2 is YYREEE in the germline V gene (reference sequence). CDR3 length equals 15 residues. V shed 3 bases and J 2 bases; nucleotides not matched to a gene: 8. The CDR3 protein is CASSSKLDRPYEQYF. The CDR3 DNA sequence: TGTGCCAGCAGCTCTAAACTGGACAGGCCCTACGAGCAGTACTTC.

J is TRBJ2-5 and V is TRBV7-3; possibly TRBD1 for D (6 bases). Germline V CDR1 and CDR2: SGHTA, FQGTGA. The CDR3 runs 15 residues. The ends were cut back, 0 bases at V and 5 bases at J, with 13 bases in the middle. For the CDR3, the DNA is TGTGCCAGCAGCTTAACAGGGGGATCGGGGGAGACCCAGTACTTC. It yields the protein CASSLTGGSGETQYF.

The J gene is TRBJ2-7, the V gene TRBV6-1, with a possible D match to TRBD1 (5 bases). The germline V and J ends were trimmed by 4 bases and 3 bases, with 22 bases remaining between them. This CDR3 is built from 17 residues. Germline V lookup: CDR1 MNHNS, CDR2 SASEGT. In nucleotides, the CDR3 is TGTGCCAGCAGTGGGCAGGGTGGGTCGGAGTTCGGCTACGAGCAGTACTTC. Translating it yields CASSGQGGSEFGYEQYF.

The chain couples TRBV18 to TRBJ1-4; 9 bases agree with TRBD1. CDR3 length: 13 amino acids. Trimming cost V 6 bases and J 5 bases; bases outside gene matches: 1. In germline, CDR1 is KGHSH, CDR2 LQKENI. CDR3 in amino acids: CASSGQGNEKLFF. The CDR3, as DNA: TGTGCCAGCTCGGGACAGGGAAATGAAAAACTGTTTTTT.

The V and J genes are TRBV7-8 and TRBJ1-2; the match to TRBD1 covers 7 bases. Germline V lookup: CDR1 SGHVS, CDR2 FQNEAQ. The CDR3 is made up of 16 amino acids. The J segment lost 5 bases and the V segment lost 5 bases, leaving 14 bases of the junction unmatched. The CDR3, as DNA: TGTGCCAGCAGCCTTTACAGGGGCCGACCTCTTTATGGCTACACCTTC. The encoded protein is CASSLYRGRPLYGYTF.

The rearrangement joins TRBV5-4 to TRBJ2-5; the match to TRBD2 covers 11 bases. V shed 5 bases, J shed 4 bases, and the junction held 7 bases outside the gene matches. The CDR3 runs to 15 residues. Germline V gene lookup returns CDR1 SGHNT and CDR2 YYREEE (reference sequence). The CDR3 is CASRFSGGGRETQYF. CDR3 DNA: TGTGCCAGCAGATTTAGCGGGGGGGGGCGAGAGACCCAGTACTTC.

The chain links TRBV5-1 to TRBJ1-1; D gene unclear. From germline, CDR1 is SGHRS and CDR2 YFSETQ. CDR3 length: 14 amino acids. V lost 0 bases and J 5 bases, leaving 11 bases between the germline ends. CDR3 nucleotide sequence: TGCGCCAGCAGCTTGGGGGTGTCGAGGACTGAAGCTTTCTTT. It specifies CASSLGVSRTEAFF. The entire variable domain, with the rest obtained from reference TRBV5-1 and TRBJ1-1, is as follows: KAGVTQTPRYLIKTRGQQVTLSCSPISGHRSVSWYQQTPGQGLQFLFEYFSETQRNKGNFPGRFSGRQFSNSRSEMNVSTLELGDSALYLCASSLGVSRTEAFFGQGTRLTVV.

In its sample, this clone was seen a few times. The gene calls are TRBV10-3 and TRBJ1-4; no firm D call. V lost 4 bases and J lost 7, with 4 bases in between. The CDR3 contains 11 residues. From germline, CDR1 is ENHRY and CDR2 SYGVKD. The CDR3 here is CAISAGEKLFF. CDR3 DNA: TGTGCCATCAGTGCCGGTGAAAAACTGTTTTTT.

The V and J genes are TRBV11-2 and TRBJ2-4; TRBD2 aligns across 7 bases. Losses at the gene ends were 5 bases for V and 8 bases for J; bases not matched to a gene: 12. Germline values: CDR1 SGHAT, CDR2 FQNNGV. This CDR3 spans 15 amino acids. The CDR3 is CASSDRRGRRDIQYF. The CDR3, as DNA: TGTGCCAGCAGCGATAGGCGGGGGAGGAGGGACATTCAGTACTTC.

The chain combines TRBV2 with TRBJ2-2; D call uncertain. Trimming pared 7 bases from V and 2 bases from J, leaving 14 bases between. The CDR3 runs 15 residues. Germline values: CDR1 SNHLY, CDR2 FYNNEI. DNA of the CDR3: TGTGCCAGCATGATGGGCTACCTAAACACCGGGGAGCTGTTTTTT. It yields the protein CASMMGYLNTGELFF.

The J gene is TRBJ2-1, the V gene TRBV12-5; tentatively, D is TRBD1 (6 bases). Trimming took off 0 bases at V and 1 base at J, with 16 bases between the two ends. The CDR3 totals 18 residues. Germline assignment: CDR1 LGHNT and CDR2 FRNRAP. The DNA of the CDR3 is TGTGCTAGTGGTTTGGTAAGGAGGACAGCGAATTCCTACAATGAGCAGTTCTTC. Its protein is CASGLVRRTANSYNEQFF.

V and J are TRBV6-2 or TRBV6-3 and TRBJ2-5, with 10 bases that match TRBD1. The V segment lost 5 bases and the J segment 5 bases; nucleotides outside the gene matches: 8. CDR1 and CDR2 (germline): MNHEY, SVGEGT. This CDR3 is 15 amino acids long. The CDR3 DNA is TGTGCCAGCAGTCGTGACAGGGGGCATGTGGAGACCCAGTACTTC. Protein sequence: CASSRDRGHVETQYF.

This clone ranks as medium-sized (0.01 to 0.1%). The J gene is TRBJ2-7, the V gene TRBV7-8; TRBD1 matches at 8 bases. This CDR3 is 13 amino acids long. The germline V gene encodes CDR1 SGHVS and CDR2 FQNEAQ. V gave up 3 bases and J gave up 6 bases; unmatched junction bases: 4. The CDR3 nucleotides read TGTGCCAGCAGCTTGGGACAGGCATTCGAGCAGTACTTC. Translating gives CASSLGQAFEQYF.

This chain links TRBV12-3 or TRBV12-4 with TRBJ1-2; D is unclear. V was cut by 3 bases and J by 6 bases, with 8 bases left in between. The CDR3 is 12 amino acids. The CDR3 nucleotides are TGTGCCAGCAGTTTTGCTCAGAATGGCTACACCTTC. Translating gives CASSFAQNGYTF.